Reported below is one T cell receptor (beta chain). CDR1 and CDR2 (germline): SNHLY, FYNNEI. This CDR3 region has 12 residues. V lost 4 bases, J lost 8 bases, and 8 bases lay in between. Unique molecular identifiers featured in how the TCRbeta library was prepared. Each CDR3 protein is one row after TCRdb ran MiXCR on the PCR reads. The sample holds roughly 350,000 distinct CDR3 sequences, about a tenth seen once. This specimen belongs to a study of T-cell reconstitution after alpha-beta-depleted transplantation in children. The clonotype comes from a human donor who donated a stem cell graft to a child with acute lymphoblastic leukemia. V is TRBV2 and J is TRBJ2-2; D gene unclear. The sequences come from PBMCs from the stem cell graft donor, collected from the stem cell graft. CDR3 region: CASSVDRGELFF. In DNA form, the CDR3 reads TGTGCCAGCAGTGTCGACCGGGGGGAGCTGTTTTTT. Filled out from reference TRBV2 and TRBJ2-2, the complete variable domain reads EPEVTQTPSHQVTQMGQEVILRCVPISNHLYFYWYRQILGQKVEFLVSFYNNEISEKSEIFDDQFSVERPDGSNFTLKIRSTKLEDSAMYFCASSVDRGELFFGEGSRLTVL.